This T cell receptor beta chain was documented in a study of blood T cell repertoires in COVID-19 (dated by TCRdb to about 2020). Context from the whole study: Collaborator samples came from the United States, Italy and Spain and covered acute and convalescent phases of COVID-19. The material from the prospective study consisted of cDNA or gDNA derived from T cells, B-cell-depleted T cells, or PBMCs. Deeply sampled blood TCRbeta repertoires from subjects exposed to, actively infected with, or recovered from COVID-19 were included in the dataset. The repertoires were released in a freely available public database meant as a resource for research on the immune response to SARS-CoV-2. Samples came from the ongoing ImmuneRACE study (first 160 participants) plus 1,254 subjects from 6 global collaborators. Sample metadata almost always included a de-identified subject ID, COVID-19 status, age in years and sex. Where available, HLA class I and class II types were obtained from metadata supplied by the sample provider rather than from assay-based typing.

At one collaborating source in Seattle, patients were enrolled during active infection and were followed longitudinally through the course of disease. Each collaborating institution followed its own protocols to collect whole blood in K2EDTA tubes. Collaborator samples were shipped for TCRbeta analysis as frozen whole blood, isolated PBMCs, or DNA extracted from either sample type. CDR1 and CDR2, per the germline V gene (reference sequence), are LNHNV and YYDKDF. The CDR3, from cysteine to phenylalanine, totals 15 residues. Kept here is only the CDR3 DNA, which spans 45 bases and is read in frame from base 1. V is reduced by 0 bases and J by 2 bases, leaving a spacing of 10 bases between them. The immunoSEQ Assay, a bias-controlled multiplex PCR, was used to amplify TCRbeta CDR3 regions from genomic DNA. The source study handled its data this way. Nucleated cell counts per sample were estimated from amplification of reference gene primers within the assay. Sequence reads were collapsed and filtered to measure the absolute abundance of every unique TCRbeta CDR3 rearrangement. For each sample, productive Simpson clonality was calculated as the square root of Simpson's diversity index over productive rearrangements. TCRdb re-hosts the immuneACCESS table, in-frame sequences only. Its copies lack some clones; in the studies checked, an unresolved V gene accounts for under half of them, and the cause for the rest is not known. The DNA was the basis for D and trimming; V, J and clone size are from that table. The sample profile shows fewer than 700,000 clones; about 88% of them were found once. Clones ranked in the top ten supply roughly 7.4% of the sample.

This clone was seen only once. Its antigen remains undetermined. Base qualities are not at hand, and no much larger clone is one base apart. Study-level results and caveats: Clinical and demographic metadata were provided uncurated, with the amount varying by source and participant.

Sequences were obtained from peripheral blood. The origin of this receptor is a woman in her forties or fifties with COVID-19, enrolled during active disease. The V and J segments used are TRBV15 and TRBJ2-5, with the D gene uncertain. The CDR3 reads as follows: CATSRDLAVQETQYF. At the DNA level, the sequence is TGTGCCACCAGCAGAGATCTGGCAGTTCAAGAGACCCAGTACTTC. The entire variable domain, with the stretches around the CDR3 drawn from the reference TRBV15 and TRBJ2-5 proteins, is DAMVIQNPRYQVTQFGKPVTLSCSQTLNHNVMYWYQQKSSQAPKLLFHYYDKDFNNEADTPDNFQSRRPNTSFCFLDIRSPGLGDTAMYLCATSRDLAVQETQYFGPGTRLLVL.